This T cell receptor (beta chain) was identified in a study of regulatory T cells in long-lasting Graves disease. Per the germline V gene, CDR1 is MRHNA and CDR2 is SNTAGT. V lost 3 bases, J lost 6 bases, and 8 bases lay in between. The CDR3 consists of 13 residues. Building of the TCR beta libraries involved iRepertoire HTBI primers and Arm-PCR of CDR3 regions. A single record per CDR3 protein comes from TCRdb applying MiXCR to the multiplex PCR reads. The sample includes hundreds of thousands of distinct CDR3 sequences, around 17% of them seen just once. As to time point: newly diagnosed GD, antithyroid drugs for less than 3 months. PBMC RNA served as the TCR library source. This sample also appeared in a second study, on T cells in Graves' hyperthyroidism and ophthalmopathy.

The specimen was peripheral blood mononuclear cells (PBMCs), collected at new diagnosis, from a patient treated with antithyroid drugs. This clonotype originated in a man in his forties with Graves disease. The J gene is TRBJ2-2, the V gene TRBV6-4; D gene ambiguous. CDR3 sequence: CASSEIVSGELFF. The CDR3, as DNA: TGTGCCAGCAGTGAGATAGTTTCCGGGGAGCTGTTTTTT.